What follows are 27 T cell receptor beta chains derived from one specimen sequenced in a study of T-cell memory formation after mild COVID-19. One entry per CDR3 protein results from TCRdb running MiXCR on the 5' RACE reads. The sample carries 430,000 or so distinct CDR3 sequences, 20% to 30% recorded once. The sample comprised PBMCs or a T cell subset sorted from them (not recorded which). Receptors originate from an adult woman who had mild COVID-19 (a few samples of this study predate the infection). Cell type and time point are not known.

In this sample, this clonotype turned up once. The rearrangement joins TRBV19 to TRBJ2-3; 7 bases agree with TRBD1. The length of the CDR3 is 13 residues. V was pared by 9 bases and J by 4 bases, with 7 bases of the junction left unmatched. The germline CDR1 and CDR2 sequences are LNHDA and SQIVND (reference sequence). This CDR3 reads CASGTDLPDTQYF. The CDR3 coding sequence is TGTGCCAGCGGGACAGATCTACCAGATACGCAGTATTTT.

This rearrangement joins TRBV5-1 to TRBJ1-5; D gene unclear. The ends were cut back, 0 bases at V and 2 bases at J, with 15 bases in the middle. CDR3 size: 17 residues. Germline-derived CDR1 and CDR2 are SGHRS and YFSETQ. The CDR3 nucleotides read TGCGCCAGCAGCTTGGGGGATAGGGAAGAGGGCAATCAGCCCCAGCATTTT. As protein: CASSLGDREEGNQPQHF.

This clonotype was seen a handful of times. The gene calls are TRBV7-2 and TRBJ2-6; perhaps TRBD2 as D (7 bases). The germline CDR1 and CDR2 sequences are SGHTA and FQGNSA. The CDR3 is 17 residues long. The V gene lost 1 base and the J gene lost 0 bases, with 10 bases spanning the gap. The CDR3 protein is CASSLGGGPSGANVLTF. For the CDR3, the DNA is TGTGCCAGCAGCTTAGGGGGGGGGCCCTCTGGGGCCAACGTCCTGACTTTC.

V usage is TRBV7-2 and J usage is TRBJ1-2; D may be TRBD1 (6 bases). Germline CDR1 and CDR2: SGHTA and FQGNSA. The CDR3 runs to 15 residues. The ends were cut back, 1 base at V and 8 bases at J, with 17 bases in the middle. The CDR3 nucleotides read TGTGCCAGCAGCTTAGGGCCGATTCGGGGGGCCGGCTACACCTTC. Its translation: CASSLGPIRGAGYTF. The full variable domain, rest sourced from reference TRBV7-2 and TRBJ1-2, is GAGVSQSPSNKVTEKGKDVELRCDPISGHTALYWYRQSLGQGLEFLIYFQGNSAPDKSGLPSDRFSAERTGGSVSTLTIQRTQQEDSAVYLCASSLGPIRGAGYTFGSGTRLTVV.

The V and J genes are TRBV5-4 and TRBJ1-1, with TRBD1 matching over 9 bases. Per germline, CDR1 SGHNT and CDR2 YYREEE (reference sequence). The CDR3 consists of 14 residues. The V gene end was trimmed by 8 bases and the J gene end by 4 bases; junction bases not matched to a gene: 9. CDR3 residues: CASRMDRGPTEAFF. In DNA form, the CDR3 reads TGTGCCAGTCGAATGGACAGGGGCCCCACTGAAGCTTTCTTT. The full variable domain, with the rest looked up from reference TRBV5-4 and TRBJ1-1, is ETGVTQSPTHLIKTRGQQVTLRCSSQSGHNTVSWYQQALGQGPQFIFQYYREEENGRGNFPPRFSGLQFPNYSSELNVNALELDDSALYLCASRMDRGPTEAFFGQGTRLTVV.

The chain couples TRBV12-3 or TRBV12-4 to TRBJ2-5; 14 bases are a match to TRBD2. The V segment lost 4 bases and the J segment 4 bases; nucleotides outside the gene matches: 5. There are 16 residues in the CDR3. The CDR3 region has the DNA TGTGCCAGCAGTTCCTGGACTAGCGGGGGGCCAGAGACCCAGTACTTC. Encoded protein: CASSSWTSGGPETQYF.

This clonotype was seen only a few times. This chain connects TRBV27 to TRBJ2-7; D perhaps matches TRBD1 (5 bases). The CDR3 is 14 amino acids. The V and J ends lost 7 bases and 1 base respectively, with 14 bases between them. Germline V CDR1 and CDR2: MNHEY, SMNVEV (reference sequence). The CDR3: CASKMGQASYEQYF. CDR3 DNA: TGTGCCAGCAAGATGGGGCAGGCGTCCTACGAGCAGTACTTC.

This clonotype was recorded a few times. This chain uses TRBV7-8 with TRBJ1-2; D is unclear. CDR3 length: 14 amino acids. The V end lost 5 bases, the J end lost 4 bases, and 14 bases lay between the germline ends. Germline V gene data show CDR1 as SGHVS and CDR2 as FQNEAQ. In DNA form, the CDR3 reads TGTGCCAGCAGCCCCAGTAGGGTCTTCTATGGCTACACCTTC. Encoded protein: CASSPSRVFYGYTF.

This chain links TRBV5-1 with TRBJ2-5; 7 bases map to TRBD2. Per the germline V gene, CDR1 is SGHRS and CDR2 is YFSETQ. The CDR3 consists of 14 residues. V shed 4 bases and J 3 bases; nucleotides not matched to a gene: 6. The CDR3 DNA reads TGCGCCAGCAGCCCGGGGAGGGCAGAAGAGACCCAGTACTTC. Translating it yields CASSPGRAEETQYF.

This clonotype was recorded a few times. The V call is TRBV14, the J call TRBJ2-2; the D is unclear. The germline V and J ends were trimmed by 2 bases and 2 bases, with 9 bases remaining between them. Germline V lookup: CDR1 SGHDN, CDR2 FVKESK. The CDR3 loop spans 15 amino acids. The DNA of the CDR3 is TGTGCCAGCAGCCAACGGCAGATCAACACCGGGGAGCTGTTTTTT. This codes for CASSQRQINTGELFF.

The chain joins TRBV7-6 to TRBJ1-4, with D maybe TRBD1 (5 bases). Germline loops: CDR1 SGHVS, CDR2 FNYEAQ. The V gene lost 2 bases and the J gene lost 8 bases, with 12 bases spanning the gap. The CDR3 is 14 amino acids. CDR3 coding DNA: TGTGCCAGCAGCTTACAGGGAAATTGGGAAAAACTGTTTTTT. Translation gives CASSLQGNWEKLFF. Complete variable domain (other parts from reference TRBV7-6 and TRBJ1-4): GAGVSQSPRYKVTKRGQDVALRCDPISGHVSLYWYRQALGQGPEFLTYFNYEAQQDKSGLPNDRFSAERPEGSISTLTIQRTEQRDSAMYRCASSLQGNWEKLFFGSGTQLSVL.

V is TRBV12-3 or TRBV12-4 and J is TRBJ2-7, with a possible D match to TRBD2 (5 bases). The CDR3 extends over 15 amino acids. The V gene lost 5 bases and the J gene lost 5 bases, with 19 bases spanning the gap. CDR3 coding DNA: TGTGCCAGCAGTCCTTCTATGGGGTCGGGGAACGAGCAGTACTTC. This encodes CASSPSMGSGNEQYF.

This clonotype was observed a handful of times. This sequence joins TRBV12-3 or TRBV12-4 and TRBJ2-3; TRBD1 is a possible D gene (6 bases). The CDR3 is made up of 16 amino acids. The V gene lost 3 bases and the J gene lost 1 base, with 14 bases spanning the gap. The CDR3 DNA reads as TGTGCCAGCAGTTTCGCCCTCTCAGGGGGCACAGATACGCAGTATTTT. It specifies CASSFALSGGTDTQYF.

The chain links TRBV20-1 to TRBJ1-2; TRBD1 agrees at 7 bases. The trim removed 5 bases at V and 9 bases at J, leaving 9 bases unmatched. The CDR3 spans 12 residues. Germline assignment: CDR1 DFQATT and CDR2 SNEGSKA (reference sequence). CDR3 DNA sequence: TGCAGTGCTGCTTCAGGGGGAGACAGCTACACCTTC. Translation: CSAASGGDSYTF.

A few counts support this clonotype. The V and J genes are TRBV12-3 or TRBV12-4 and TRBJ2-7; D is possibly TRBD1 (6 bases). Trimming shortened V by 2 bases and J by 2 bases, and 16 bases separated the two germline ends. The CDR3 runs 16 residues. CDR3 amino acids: CASSLFPRGQTYEQYF. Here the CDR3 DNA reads TGTGCCAGCAGTTTATTCCCCAGGGGCCAAACCTACGAGCAGTACTTC.

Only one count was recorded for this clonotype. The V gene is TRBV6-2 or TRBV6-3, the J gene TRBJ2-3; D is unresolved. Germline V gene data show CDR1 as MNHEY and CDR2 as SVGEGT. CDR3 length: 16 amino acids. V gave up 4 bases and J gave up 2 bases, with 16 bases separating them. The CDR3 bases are TGTGCCAGCAGTTCGATCGTCCGGACCTCCACAGATACGCAGTATTTT. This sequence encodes CASSSIVRTSTDTQYF.

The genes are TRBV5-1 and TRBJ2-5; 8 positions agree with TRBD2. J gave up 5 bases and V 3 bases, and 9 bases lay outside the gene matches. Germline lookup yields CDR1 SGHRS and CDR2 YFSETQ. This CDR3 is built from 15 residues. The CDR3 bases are TGCGCCAGCAGCTGGACCGGGACTAGGTCGGAGACCCAGTACTTC. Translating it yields CASSWTGTRSETQYF. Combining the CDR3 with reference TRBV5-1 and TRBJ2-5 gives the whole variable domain KAGVTQTPRYLIKTRGQQVTLSCSPISGHRSVSWYQQTPGQGLQFLFEYFSETQRNKGNFPGRFSGRQFSNSRSEMNVSTLELGDSALYLCASSWTGTRSETQYFGPGTRLLVL.

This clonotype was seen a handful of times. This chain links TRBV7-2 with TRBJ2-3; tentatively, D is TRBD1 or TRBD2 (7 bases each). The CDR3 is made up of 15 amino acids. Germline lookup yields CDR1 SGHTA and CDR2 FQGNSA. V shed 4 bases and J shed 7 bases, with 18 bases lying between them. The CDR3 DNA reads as TGTGCCAGCAGCTCAGGGGGGGGTCTCCGGAATACGCAGTATTTT. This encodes CASSSGGGLRNTQYF.

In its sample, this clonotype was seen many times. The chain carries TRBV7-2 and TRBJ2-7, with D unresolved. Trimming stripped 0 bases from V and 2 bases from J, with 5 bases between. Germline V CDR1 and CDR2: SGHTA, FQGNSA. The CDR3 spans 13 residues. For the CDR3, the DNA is TGTGCCAGCAGCTTAGCGGGGACCTACGAGCAGTACTTC. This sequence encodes CASSLAGTYEQYF.

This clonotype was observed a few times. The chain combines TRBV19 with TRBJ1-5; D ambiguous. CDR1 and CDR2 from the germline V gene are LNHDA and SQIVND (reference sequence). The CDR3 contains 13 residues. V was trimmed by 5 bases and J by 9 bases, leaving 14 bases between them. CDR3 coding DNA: TGTGCCAGTAGTTCCGGGCCCGGCGGGCCCCAGCATTTT. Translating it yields CASSSGPGGPQHF.

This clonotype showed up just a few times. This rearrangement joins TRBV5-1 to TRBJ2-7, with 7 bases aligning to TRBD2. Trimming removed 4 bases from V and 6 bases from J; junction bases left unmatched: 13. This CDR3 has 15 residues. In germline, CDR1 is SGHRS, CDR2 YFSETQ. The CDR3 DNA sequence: TGCGCCAGCAGCCCGGTTTCCCCTCCGGGGGGCGAGCAGTACTTC. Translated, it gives CASSPVSPPGGEQYF.

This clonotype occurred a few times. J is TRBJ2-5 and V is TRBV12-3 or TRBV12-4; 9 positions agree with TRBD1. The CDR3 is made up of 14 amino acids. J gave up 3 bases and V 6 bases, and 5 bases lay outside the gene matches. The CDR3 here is CASSYGTGKETQYF. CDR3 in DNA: TGTGCCAGCAGCTATGGGACAGGGAAAGAGACCCAGTACTTC.

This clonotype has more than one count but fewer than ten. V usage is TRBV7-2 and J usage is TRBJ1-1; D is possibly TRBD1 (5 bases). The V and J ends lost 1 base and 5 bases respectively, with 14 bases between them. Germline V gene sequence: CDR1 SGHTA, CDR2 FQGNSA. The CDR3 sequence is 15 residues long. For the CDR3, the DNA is TGTGCCAGCAGCTTAGTGGACTGGGGACGGACTGAAGCTTTCTTT. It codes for CASSLVDWGRTEAFF.

The CDR3 spells CSANTGPNTDTQYF. CDR3 DNA sequence: TGCAGTGCGAATACGGGGCCTAACACAGATACGCAGTATTTT. V usage is TRBV20-1 and J usage is TRBJ2-3, with D possibly being TRBD1 or TRBD2 (5 bases each). Trimming took off 6 bases at V and 2 bases at J, with 15 bases between the two ends. The CDR3 is 14 residues long. Germline CDR1 is DFQATT and CDR2 is SNEGSKA (reference sequence).

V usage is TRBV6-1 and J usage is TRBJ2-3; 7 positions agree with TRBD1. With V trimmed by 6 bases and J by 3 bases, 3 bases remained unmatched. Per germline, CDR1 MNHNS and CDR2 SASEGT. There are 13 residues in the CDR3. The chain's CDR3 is CASRNRGTDTQYF. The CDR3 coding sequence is TGTGCCAGCAGAAACAGGGGAACAGATACGCAGTATTTT.

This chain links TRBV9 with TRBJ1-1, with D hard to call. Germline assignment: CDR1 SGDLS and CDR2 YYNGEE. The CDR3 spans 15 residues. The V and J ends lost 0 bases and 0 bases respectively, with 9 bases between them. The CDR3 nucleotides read TGTGCCAGCAGCGTAGGGGAGGGCCTGAACACTGAAGCTTTCTTT. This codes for CASSVGEGLNTEAFF.

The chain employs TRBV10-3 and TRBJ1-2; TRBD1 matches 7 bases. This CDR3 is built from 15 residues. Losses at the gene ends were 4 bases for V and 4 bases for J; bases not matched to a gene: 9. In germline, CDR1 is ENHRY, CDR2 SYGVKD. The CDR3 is CAISAPGQGVYGYTF. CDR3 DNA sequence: TGTGCCATCAGTGCTCCCGGTCAGGGGGTCTATGGCTACACCTTC.